These T cell receptor beta chains were read from a single sample in a study of control samples from healthy donors and cancer patients. The repertoire was sequenced with immunoSEQ multiplex PCR; TCRdb's copy has only in-frame clones and lacks some. Among around 95,000 clones listed, roughly 80% were seen once. Sequenced material: blood. The receptors were gathered from a man aged 25-40 years in good health. The CDR3 runs from the conserved cysteine through the conserved F or W. The order of the fields is clone size, J gene, V gene, D gene, CDR3 DNA, CDR3 protein. D genes are given only for firm matches. The listing skips clone size in some rows; elsewhere it reads once, few, many or a size class.

clone_size: .
j_call: TRBJ1-2
v_call: TRBV2
d_call: .
cdr3_nt: TGTGCCAGCAGACAGGGAGAGGTCAACTATGGCTACACCTTC
cdr3_aa: CASRQGEVNYGYTF

clone_size: .
j_call: TRBJ1-4
v_call: TRBV6-5
d_call: .
cdr3_nt: TGTGCCAGCAGCCAAAACCGATATAATGAAAAACTGTTTTTT
cdr3_aa: CASSQNRYNEKLFF

clone_size: few
j_call: TRBJ2-3
v_call: TRBV7-6
d_call: .
cdr3_nt: TGTGCCAGCAGCTTAGCGGGTGCTAGCACAGATACGCAGTATTTT
cdr3_aa: CASSLAGASTDTQYF

clone_size: .
j_call: TRBJ1-2
v_call: TRBV5-1
d_call: .
cdr3_nt: TGCGCCAGCAGCTATCAAGACTCGACGACTAACTATGGCTACACCTTC
cdr3_aa: CASSYQDSTTNYGYTF

clone_size: .
j_call: TRBJ1-5
v_call: TRBV7-2
d_call: .
cdr3_nt: TGTGCCAGCAGCTTAGCGCATCAGGGGCCCCAGCATTTT
cdr3_aa: CASSLAHQGPQHF

clone_size: .
j_call: TRBJ2-1
v_call: TRBV21-1
d_call: .
cdr3_nt: TGTGCCAGCAGCAAAGGAAGGGATGAGCAGTTCTTC
cdr3_aa: CASSKGRDEQFF

clone_size: .
j_call: TRBJ1-2
v_call: TRBV19
d_call: .
cdr3_nt: TGTGCCAGTAGCGTAGTGGCTTTTGACTATGGCTACACCTTC
cdr3_aa: CASSVVAFDYGYTF

clone_size: .
j_call: TRBJ1-2
v_call: TRBV7-2
d_call: TRBD1
cdr3_nt: TGTGCCAGCAGCTCTGCAGGGGGTCGAAACTATGGCTACACCTTC
cdr3_aa: CASSSAGGRNYGYTF

clone_size: .
j_call: TRBJ1-1
v_call: TRBV6-5
d_call: .
cdr3_nt: TGTGCCTTAGGGGGACGGAGCACTGAAGCTTTCTTT
cdr3_aa: CALGGRSTEAFF

clone_size: .
j_call: TRBJ2-3
v_call: TRBV28
d_call: TRBD2
cdr3_nt: TGTGCCAGCCGAGCGGGGGGTGCAGATACGCAGTATTTT
cdr3_aa: CASRAGGADTQYF

clone_size: .
j_call: TRBJ2-7
v_call: TRBV5-4
d_call: TRBD2
cdr3_nt: TGTGCCAGCAGCTTAGCGGGGGCCCTATCCTACGAGCAGTACTTC
cdr3_aa: CASSLAGALSYEQYF

clone_size: .
j_call: TRBJ1-5
v_call: TRBV23-1
d_call: .
cdr3_nt: TGCGCCAGCAGTCTTGGCAGGGCAGCCGGTCAGCCCCAGCATTTT
cdr3_aa: CASSLGRAAGQPQHF

clone_size: .
j_call: TRBJ1-4
v_call: TRBV5-4
d_call: .
cdr3_nt: TGTGCCAGCAGCTTGGGCGGCTCCCTTAATGAAAAACTGTTTTTT
cdr3_aa: CASSLGGSLNEKLFF

clone_size: .
j_call: TRBJ1-3
v_call: TRBV10-3
d_call: .
cdr3_nt: TGTGCCATCAGTGGGAGTAATTCGGCGGACACCATATATTTT
cdr3_aa: CAISGSNSADTIYF

clone_size: .
j_call: TRBJ2-6
v_call: TRBV5-4
d_call: .
cdr3_nt: TGTGCCAGCAGCTTGGGGGGACATTTGCGAAATGGGGCCAACGTCCTGACTTTC
cdr3_aa: CASSLGGHLRNGANVLTF

clone_size: medium-sized
j_call: TRBJ1-5
v_call: TRBV19
d_call: TRBD1
cdr3_nt: TGTGCCAGTAGTAGAAATGGACAGGGGTACAATCAGCCCCAGCATTTT
cdr3_aa: CASSRNGQGYNQPQHF

clone_size: .
j_call: TRBJ1-1
v_call: TRBV28
d_call: TRBD1
cdr3_nt: TGTGCCAGCAGTTTCGACAGGGCGAACACTGAAGCTTTCTTT
cdr3_aa: CASSFDRANTEAFF

clone_size: .
j_call: TRBJ2-3
v_call: TRBV9
d_call: TRBD2
cdr3_nt: TGTGCCAGCAGCGTAGATGTAGCGGGGACAGATACGCAGTATTTT
cdr3_aa: CASSVDVAGTDTQYF

clone_size: .
j_call: TRBJ2-6
v_call: TRBV6-5
d_call: .
cdr3_nt: TGTGCCAGCAACGCTGGGGCCCCTGGGGCCAACGTCCTGACTTTC
cdr3_aa: CASNAGAPGANVLTF

clone_size: .
j_call: TRBJ1-3
v_call: TRBV2
d_call: .
cdr3_nt: TGTGCCAGCAGTGGTAATGGAAACACCATATATTTT
cdr3_aa: CASSGNGNTIYF

clone_size: .
j_call: TRBJ2-1
v_call: TRBV10-1
d_call: TRBD1
cdr3_nt: TGCGCCAGCCCTCCCGGGACAGGGGAGTGTGAGCAGTTCTTC
cdr3_aa: CASPPGTGECEQFF

clone_size: .
j_call: TRBJ2-6
v_call: TRBV28
d_call: .
cdr3_nt: TGTGCCAGCAGAGTCACAGGGTCTGGGGCCAACGTCCTGACTTTC
cdr3_aa: CASRVTGSGANVLTF

clone_size: .
j_call: TRBJ1-4
v_call: TRBV9
d_call: TRBD1
cdr3_nt: TGTGCCAGCAGCCTCACGACAGGGCCGGGGGAAAAACTGTTTTTT
cdr3_aa: CASSLTTGPGEKLFF

clone_size: .
j_call: TRBJ2-7
v_call: TRBV30
d_call: .
cdr3_nt: TGTGCCTGGAGTCGCTTCCAGGCAGGAAGAACCTACGAGCAGTACTTC
cdr3_aa: CAWSRFQAGRTYEQYF

clone_size: .
j_call: TRBJ2-7
v_call: TRBV28
d_call: .
cdr3_nt: TGTGCCAGCAGTTTATCCTCAGGATTCTCCTACGAGCAGTACTTC
cdr3_aa: CASSLSSGFSYEQYF

clone_size: .
j_call: TRBJ1-5
v_call: TRBV11-2
d_call: .
cdr3_nt: TGTGCCAGCAGCTTAGGCCTTCGGGGCAATCAGCCCCAGCATTTT
cdr3_aa: CASSLGLRGNQPQHF

clone_size: once
j_call: TRBJ2-2
v_call: TRBV13
d_call: .
cdr3_nt: TGTGCCAGCAGCCCCTACACCGGGGAGCTGTTTTTT
cdr3_aa: CASSPYTGELFF

clone_size: .
j_call: TRBJ2-3
v_call: TRBV6-5
d_call: TRBD2
cdr3_nt: TGTGCCAGCAGTACGACTAGCGGGGGGGCAGATACGCAGTATTTT
cdr3_aa: CASSTTSGGADTQYF

clone_size: few
j_call: TRBJ2-7
v_call: TRBV28
d_call: TRBD1
cdr3_nt: TGTGCCAGCAGTTACAGGGGGCCGATCTACGAGCAGTACTTC
cdr3_aa: CASSYRGPIYEQYF

clone_size: .
j_call: TRBJ2-7
v_call: TRBV27
d_call: .
cdr3_nt: TGTGCCGGCGGCCCGGGCTACGAGCAGTACTTC
cdr3_aa: CAGGPGYEQYF

clone_size: .
j_call: TRBJ1-1
v_call: TRBV7-9
d_call: .
cdr3_nt: TGTGCCAGCAGCCCCGGGTTAACGAACACTGAAGCTTTCTTT
cdr3_aa: CASSPGLTNTEAFF

clone_size: .
j_call: TRBJ2-5
v_call: TRBV21-1
d_call: .
cdr3_nt: TGTGCCAGCAGCAAACTTGGCAGCGGGGGCCCTCACGAAACCCAGTACTTC
cdr3_aa: CASSKLGSGGPHETQYF

clone_size: .
j_call: TRBJ2-2
v_call: TRBV7-6
d_call: .
cdr3_nt: TGTGCCAGCAGCCGCGACAGGTCCGGGGAGCTGTTTTTT
cdr3_aa: CASSRDRSGELFF

clone_size: .
j_call: TRBJ1-2
v_call: TRBV19
d_call: .
cdr3_nt: TGTGCCAGTAGTGAGAAGGGTCGCTACACCTTC
cdr3_aa: CASSEKGRYTF

clone_size: .
j_call: TRBJ1-4
v_call: TRBV27
d_call: TRBD1
cdr3_nt: TGTGCCAGCAGTTTCGACAGGGGGGATGAAAAACTGTTTTTT
cdr3_aa: CASSFDRGDEKLFF

clone_size: .
j_call: TRBJ2-7
v_call: TRBV30
d_call: .
cdr3_nt: TGTGCCTGGGCCCCTCTAGGGGGTTACGAGCAGTACTTC
cdr3_aa: CAWAPLGGYEQYF

clone_size: .
j_call: TRBJ2-7
v_call: TRBV11-1
d_call: .
cdr3_nt: TGTGCCAGCAGCTTAGACGGTCGACAGATGTACGAGCAGTACTTC
cdr3_aa: CASSLDGRQMYEQYF

clone_size: .
j_call: TRBJ1-1
v_call: TRBV10-3
d_call: .
cdr3_nt: TGTGCCATCAGTGAGTCGGTAGACACTGAAGCTTTCTTT
cdr3_aa: CAISESVDTEAFF

clone_size: .
j_call: TRBJ1-4
v_call: TRBV5-6
d_call: .
cdr3_nt: TGTGCCAGCAGCTCGGTTAGTCGGGAAAAACTGTTTTTT
cdr3_aa: CASSSVSREKLFF

clone_size: .
j_call: TRBJ1-5
v_call: TRBV30
d_call: TRBD1
cdr3_nt: TGTGCCTGGAATAGGGGGCAGGCAGGGCAGCCCCAGCATTTT
cdr3_aa: CAWNRGQAGQPQHF

clone_size: few
j_call: TRBJ1-5
v_call: TRBV7-9
d_call: .
cdr3_nt: TGTGCCAGCAGCTTAGGGGATAGCAATCAGCCCCAGCATTTT
cdr3_aa: CASSLGDSNQPQHF

clone_size: .
j_call: TRBJ1-3
v_call: TRBV14
d_call: .
cdr3_nt: TGTGCCAGCAGCCGCCTATCCGGGACCCGCTCTGGAAACACCATATATTTT
cdr3_aa: CASSRLSGTRSGNTIYF

clone_size: .
j_call: TRBJ1-3
v_call: TRBV27
d_call: .
cdr3_nt: TGTGCCAGCAGTTCCTACTTAGGCACCATATATTTT
cdr3_aa: CASSSYLGTIYF

clone_size: once
j_call: TRBJ2-2
v_call: TRBV3-1/TRBV3-2
d_call: TRBD2
cdr3_nt: TGTGCCAGCAGCTTTTCAAGCGGGGGGACCGGGGAGCTGTTTTTT
cdr3_aa: CASSFSSGGTGELFF

clone_size: .
j_call: TRBJ1-1
v_call: TRBV3-1/TRBV3-2
d_call: .
cdr3_nt: TGTGCCAGCAGCCAACTGGGGGGCGCTGAAGCTTTCTTT
cdr3_aa: CASSQLGGAEAFF

clone_size: .
j_call: TRBJ2-2
v_call: TRBV3-1/TRBV3-2
d_call: .
cdr3_nt: TGTGCCAGCAGCCGACATACCGGGGAGCTGTTTTTT
cdr3_aa: CASSRHTGELFF

clone_size: few
j_call: TRBJ1-3
v_call: TRBV18
d_call: .
cdr3_nt: TGTGCCAGCTCACCGACAGCCAACTCTGGAAACACCATATATTTT
cdr3_aa: CASSPTANSGNTIYF

clone_size: .
j_call: TRBJ2-4
v_call: TRBV29-1
d_call: .
cdr3_nt: TGCAGCGTTGCCCTAACAAGCCTGGGGAATTTAGCCAAAAACATTCAGTACTTC
cdr3_aa: CSVALTSLGNLAKNIQYF